This record covers a single T cell receptor beta chain. This record comes from a study of blood T cell repertoires in COVID-19. Study-wide background: Acute-phase and convalescent COVID-19 samples originated in the United States, Italy and Spain.

Per the study methods: Quantification of nucleated cells was approximated via reference gene primer amplification. Some clones are missing from TCRdb's copy, which holds only in-frame ones; the method was immunoSEQ multiplex PCR. V and J calls and clone size are those listed in that table; D and trimming were worked out from the DNA. The repertoire includes approximately 240,000 clones, over 80% of them detected once, and over 4.5% sits in the top ten. Germline CDR1 and CDR2: LNHDA and SQIVND (reference sequence). J lost 9 bases, V lost 6 bases, and 13 bases had no gene match. The CDR3 is made up of 15 amino acids.

Sequencing was carried out using peripheral blood. The receptor comes from a human donor in a cohort sampled during active COVID-19. This rearrangement joins TRBV19 to TRBJ1-5; TRBD1 agrees at 8 bases. The CDR3 nucleotides are TGTGCCAGTAGGGACCAGGACAGGGCATGGGGGCCCCAGCATTTT. This gives the protein CASRDQDRAWGPQHF. Together with reference TRBV19 and TRBJ1-5, the CDR3 gives the full variable domain: DGGITQSPKYLFRKEGQNVTLSCEQNLNHDAMYWYRQDPGQGLRLIYYSQIVNDFQKGDIAEGYSVSREKKESFPLTVTSAQKNPTAFYLCASRDQDRAWGPQHFGDGTRLSIL.